This TCR beta chain was sequenced during a study of T cell responses to AZD1222 COVID-19 vaccine. Sequencing was performed with immunoSEQ multiplex PCR; in TCRdb, only in-frame clones are kept and a portion is missing. The sample lists approximately 190,000 clones, just over 90% occurring once. V gave up 4 bases and J gave up 6 bases, with 19 bases separating them. Looked up from germline, CDR1 is SGHRS and CDR2 is YFSETQ. The CDR3 is made up of 15 amino acids. This chain uses TRBV5-1 with TRBJ1-1; D unclear. This specimen was peripheral blood, taken on day 0 of AZD1222 vaccination. This receptor was identified in an adult in good health. The CDR3 loop reads CASSPSGGGLAEAFF. In DNA form, the CDR3 reads TGCGCCAGCAGCCCATCCGGAGGAGGGTTAGCTGAAGCTTTCTTT.